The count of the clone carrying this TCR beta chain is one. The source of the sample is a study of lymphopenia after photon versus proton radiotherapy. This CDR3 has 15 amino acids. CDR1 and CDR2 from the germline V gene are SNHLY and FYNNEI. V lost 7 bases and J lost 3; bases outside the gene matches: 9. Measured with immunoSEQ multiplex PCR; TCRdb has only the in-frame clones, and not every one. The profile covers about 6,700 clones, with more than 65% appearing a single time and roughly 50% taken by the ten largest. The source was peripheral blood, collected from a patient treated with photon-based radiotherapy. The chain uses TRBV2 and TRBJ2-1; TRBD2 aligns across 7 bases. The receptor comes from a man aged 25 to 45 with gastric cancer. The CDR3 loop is CASILGGTNYNEQFF. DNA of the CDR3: TGTGCCAGCATTCTGGGCGGGACTAACTACAATGAGCAGTTCTTC.